These 20 T cell receptor beta chains share one sample of origin, sequenced in a study of blood T cell repertoires in COVID-19. Method: immunoSEQ multiplex PCR; TCRdb's copy keeps in-frame clones and lacks some. This repertoire shows about 14,000 clones, around three quarters found once; its top ten account for 9.7%. Sequenced sample: peripheral blood. The receptors here all came from a man between 70 and 80 years old with acute or convalescent COVID-19.

The V call is TRBV2, the J call TRBJ2-3, with D possibly TRBD1 on 5 matching bases. This CDR3 has 14 residues. Germline-derived CDR1 and CDR2 are SNHLY and FYNNEI. Trimming left V 2 bases short and J 5 bases short, with 11 bases between. CDR3 sequence: CASSEQGYLDTQYF. The CDR3, as DNA: TGTGCCAGCAGTGAACAGGGTTACTTAGATACGCAGTATTTT.

The chain uses TRBV30 and TRBJ2-7; 8 bases map to TRBD2. V lost 7 bases, J lost 0 bases, and 5 bases stayed unmatched. The germline CDR1 and CDR2 sequences are GTSNPN and SVGIG (reference sequence). CDR3 length: 13 amino acids. CDR3 nucleotides: TGTGCCTCCGGGGGGGCCGCCTCCTACGAGCAGTACTTC. Translation: CASGGAASYEQYF.

The chain uses TRBV9 and TRBJ1-1; D call uncertain. In germline, CDR1 is SGDLS, CDR2 YYNGEE. V was trimmed by 1 base and J by 3 bases, leaving 10 bases between them. This CDR3 region has 14 residues. The CDR3 sequence: CASSVMGADTEAFF. The CDR3 DNA follows: TGTGCCAGCAGCGTAATGGGAGCAGACACTGAAGCTTTCTTT.

J is TRBJ2-3 and V is TRBV6-4; 9 nucleotides agree with TRBD2. This CDR3 comprises 14 residues. Germline CDR1 reads MRHNA; CDR2 reads SNTAGT. The ends lost 4 bases at V and 1 base at J; junction bases unmatched: 0. The CDR3 DNA is TGTGCCAGCAGTGCTAGCGGGGGCACAGATACGCAGTATTTT. It specifies CASSASGGTDTQYF.

The chain couples TRBV5-1 to TRBJ2-3, with a weak D call TRBD2 (7 bases). Trimming removed 0 bases at V and 4 bases at J, with 9 bases between. CDR1 SGHRS and CDR2 YFSETQ come from the germline V gene. CDR3 size: 14 residues. CDR3 sequence reads: CASSLDGGPDTQYF. The DNA of the CDR3 is TGCGCCAGCAGCTTGGACGGGGGGCCAGATACGCAGTATTTT.

This clone showed up just a few times. The V call is TRBV3-1 (or the pseudogene TRBV3-2), the J call TRBJ2-5; D is ambiguous. The germline V gene has CDR1 LGHDT and CDR2 YNNKEL (reference sequence). The V and J ends lost 0 bases and 0 bases respectively, with 8 bases between them. The length of the CDR3 is 15 residues. The CDR3 nucleotides read TGTGCCAGCAGCCAAGACGGCAGGTACCAAGAGACCCAGTACTTC. This translates into CASSQDGRYQETQYF.

This clone occurred a few times. This CDR3 reads CASSFQSYNEQFF. The DNA of the CDR3 is TGTGCCAGCAGCTTCCAGTCATACAATGAGCAGTTCTTC. This chain uses TRBV7-6 with TRBJ2-1; the D is unclear. Trimming left V 3 bases short and J 4 bases short, with 7 bases between. CDR3 length equals 13 residues. Germline values: CDR1 SGHVS, CDR2 FNYEAQ.

The chain links TRBV25-1 to TRBJ2-2, with 11 bases identical to TRBD1. CDR1 and CDR2 (germline): MGHDK, SYGVNS. Trimming at V came to 2 bases and at J to 7 bases, leaving 6 bases not matched to a gene. CDR3 length equals 16 residues. CDR3 in amino acids: CASSEADRGRRGELFF. DNA of the CDR3: TGTGCCAGCAGTGAAGCGGACAGGGGGCGCCGCGGGGAGCTGTTTTTT. Full variable domain (outside the CDR3, taken from reference TRBV25-1 and TRBJ2-2): EADIYQTPRYLVIGTGKKITLECSQTMGHDKMYWYQQDPGMELHLIHYSYGVNSTEKGDLSSESTVSRIRTEHFPLTLESARPSHTSQYLCASSEADRGRRGELFFGEGSRLTVL.

This clone showed up just a few times. The J gene is TRBJ1-1, the V gene TRBV6-5, with D maybe TRBD1 (6 bases). Germline loops: CDR1 MNHEY, CDR2 SVGAGI. V was cut by 8 bases and J by 1 base, with 14 bases left in between. This CDR3 contains 14 residues. DNA for the CDR3: TGTGCCAGCGGGAGACAGGAGCCGAACACTGAAGCTTTCTTT. Amino acids: CASGRQEPNTEAFF.

The V gene is TRBV30, the J gene TRBJ2-7; maybe TRBD2 (6 bases). The CDR3 sequence is 16 residues long. V dropped 0 bases and J dropped 1 base, with 16 bases sitting between them. In germline, CDR1 is GTSNPN, CDR2 SVGIG (reference sequence). CDR3 DNA: TGTGCCTGGAGTGTACCCTGGGGGACTCCGTCCTACGAGCAGTACTTC. Translation gives CAWSVPWGTPSYEQYF.

This sequence joins TRBV18 and TRBJ1-1; the match to TRBD1 covers 9 bases. V trimming: 3 bases; J trimming: 7 bases; junction bases outside the gene matches: 9. Germline CDR1 is KGHSH and CDR2 is LQKENI. This CDR3 has 15 residues. This CDR3 reads CASSPLGQGHNEAFF. For the CDR3, the DNA is TGTGCCAGCTCACCCTTGGGACAGGGTCATAATGAAGCTTTCTTT.

The V gene is TRBV19, the J gene TRBJ1-5, with 11 bases that match TRBD1. The V and J ends lost 6 bases and 6 bases, in that order; junction bases with no gene match: 7. This CDR3 spans 15 amino acids. In germline, CDR1 is LNHDA, CDR2 SQIVND (reference sequence). The CDR3 DNA is TGTGCCAGTAGGAAGGACAGGGGGCTTAGTCAGCCCCAGCATTTT. It translates to CASRKDRGLSQPQHF.

CDR3 sequence (DNA): TGCGCCAGCAGCGTAGGACAGGGAAAAGAAAAACTGTTTTTT. Protein sequence: CASSVGQGKEKLFF. The chain links TRBV5-1 to TRBJ1-4; 8 bases align to TRBD1. This CDR3 is built from 14 residues. Germline loops: CDR1 SGHRS, CDR2 YFSETQ. V shed 4 bases and J 8 bases; nucleotides not matched to a gene: 7. The full variable domain, in which reference TRBV5-1 and TRBJ1-4 provide the parts outside the CDR3, is KAGVTQTPRYLIKTRGQQVTLSCSPISGHRSVSWYQQTPGQGLQFLFEYFSETQRNKGNFPGRFSGRQFSNSRSEMNVSTLELGDSALYLCASSVGQGKEKLFFGSGTQLSVL.

By proportion, this clone is medium-sized (0.01 to 0.1%). The V and J genes are TRBV11-3 and TRBJ2-1; possibly TRBD1 for D (6 bases). The CDR3 has 15 amino acids. Germline-derived CDR1 and CDR2 are SGHNT and YENEEA. Between the trimmed V and J ends, which lost 4 bases and 8 bases, there was a span of 18 bases. Here the CDR3 DNA reads TGTGCCAGCAGCTCTCGGGACAAGCAAGCGGATGAGCAGTTCTTC. It translates to CASSSRDKQADEQFF.

CDR3 DNA: TGCGCCAGCAGCTGGTACTTCGAGCGGGAGGGAGGTGAGCAGTTCTTC. Its protein is CASSWYFEREGGEQFF. The chain joins TRBV5-1 to TRBJ2-1; 10 nucleotides align to TRBD2. The CDR3 runs to 16 residues. Germline CDR1 is SGHRS and CDR2 is YFSETQ. V lost 3 bases, J lost 9 bases, and 12 bases stayed unmatched. The variable domain in full, completed from reference TRBV5-1 and TRBJ2-1, reads KAGVTQTPRYLIKTRGQQVTLSCSPISGHRSVSWYQQTPGQGLQFLFEYFSETQRNKGNFPGRFSGRQFSNSRSEMNVSTLELGDSALYLCASSWYFEREGGEQFFGPGTRLTVL.

The chain carries TRBV10-3 and TRBJ1-5; TRBD1 is a possible D gene (6 bases). This CDR3 contains 13 residues. Germline loops: CDR1 ENHRY, CDR2 SYGVKD. V was cut by 10 bases and J by 5 bases, with 15 bases left in between. CDR3 amino acids: CATSDRWDQPQHF. Written as DNA, the CDR3 is TGTGCCACCTCCGACAGGTGGGATCAGCCCCAGCATTTT.

The rearrangement uses TRBV7-9 and TRBJ2-7; possibly TRBD2 for D (5 bases). The CDR3 is made up of 13 amino acids. In germline, CDR1 is SEHNR, CDR2 FQNEAQ (reference sequence). Trimming cost V 7 bases and J 1 base, with 11 bases left between them. The CDR3 nucleotides are TGTGCCAGCATGCTAGCCGGGTCCTACGAGCAGTACTTC. Translating it yields CASMLAGSYEQYF.

The chain links TRBV5-4 to TRBJ2-7; TRBD2 matches at 8 bases. The germline CDR1 and CDR2 sequences are SGHNT and YYREEE (reference sequence). The CDR3 sequence is 16 residues long. J was trimmed by 7 bases and V by 4 bases; bases with no gene match: 16. In nucleotides, the CDR3 is TGTGCCAGCAGCCCTTCGGGTACACTAGCGGAGAATGAGCAGTACTTC. Translated: CASSPSGTLAENEQYF.

V and J are TRBV29-1 and TRBJ1-4, with D unclear. Trimming stripped 4 bases from V and 0 bases from J, with 6 bases between. This CDR3 region has 13 residues. From germline, CDR1 is SQVTM and CDR2 ANQGSEA. In DNA form, the CDR3 reads TGCAGCGTTGGAGGTGCAACTAATGAAAAACTGTTTTTT. Its protein is CSVGGATNEKLFF. The full variable domain, with the rest looked up from reference TRBV29-1 and TRBJ1-4, is SAVISQKPSRDICQRGTSLTIQCQVDSQVTMMFWYRQQPGQSLTLIATANQGSEATYESGFVIDKFPISRPNLTFSTLTVSNMSPEDSSIYLCSVGGATNEKLFFGSGTQLSVL.

The gene calls are TRBV24-1 and TRBJ2-6, with a weak D call TRBD1 (6 bases). V lost 5 bases and J lost 2, with 9 bases in between. From germline, CDR1 is KGHDR and CDR2 SFDVKD. This CDR3 is 15 amino acids long. The CDR3 nucleotides read TGTGCCACCAGTGCTGGGGGCACTGGGGCCAACGTCCTGACTTTC. This codes for CATSAGGTGANVLTF.